This record concerns one T cell receptor (beta chain) sequence. The antigen is unknown. This CDR3 spans 18 amino acids. Germline lookup yields CDR1 SGHRS and CDR2 YFSETQ. Trimming cost V 0 bases and J 3 bases, with 21 bases left between them. This sample stems from a study of radiotherapy plus CTLA-4 blockade in lung cancer. Overall study context: Disease control was seen in approximately 31% of patients, objective responses in more than 15%.

Whole-study results and caveats: Early blood T cell clone dynamics reportedly forecast response best, with interferon-beta.

Some clones are missing from TCRdb's copy, which holds only in-frame ones; the method was immunoSEQ multiplex PCR. The data contain tens of thousands of clones, over 75% of them singletons. The origin of this receptor is a human donor with non-small cell lung cancer that progressed on radiotherapy plus ipilimumab. The sequences come from peripheral blood, collected from a patient treated with radiotherapy plus ipilimumab. The rearrangement links TRBV5-1 to TRBJ1-1, with D possibly being TRBD1 (5 bases). The CDR3 here is CASSLEGRETRQDTEAFF. The CDR3 DNA follows: TGCGCCAGCAGCTTGGAAGGCAGGGAGACAAGGCAGGACACTGAAGCTTTCTTT.